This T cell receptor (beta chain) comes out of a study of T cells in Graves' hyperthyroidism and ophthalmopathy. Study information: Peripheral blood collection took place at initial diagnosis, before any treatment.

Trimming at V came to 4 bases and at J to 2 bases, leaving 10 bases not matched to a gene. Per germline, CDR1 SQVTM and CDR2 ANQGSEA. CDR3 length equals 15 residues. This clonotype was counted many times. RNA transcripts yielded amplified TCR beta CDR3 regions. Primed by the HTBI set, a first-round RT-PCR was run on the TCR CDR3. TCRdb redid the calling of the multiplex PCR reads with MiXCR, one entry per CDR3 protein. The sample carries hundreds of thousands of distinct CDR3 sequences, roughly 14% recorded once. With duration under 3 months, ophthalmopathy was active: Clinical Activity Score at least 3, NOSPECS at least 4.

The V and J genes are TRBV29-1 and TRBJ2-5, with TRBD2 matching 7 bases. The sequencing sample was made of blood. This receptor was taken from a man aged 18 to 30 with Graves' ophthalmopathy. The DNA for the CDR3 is TGCAGCGTTGTGGTCGCAGCGGGGCCACAAGAGACCCAGTACTTC. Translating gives CSVVVAAGPQETQYF.